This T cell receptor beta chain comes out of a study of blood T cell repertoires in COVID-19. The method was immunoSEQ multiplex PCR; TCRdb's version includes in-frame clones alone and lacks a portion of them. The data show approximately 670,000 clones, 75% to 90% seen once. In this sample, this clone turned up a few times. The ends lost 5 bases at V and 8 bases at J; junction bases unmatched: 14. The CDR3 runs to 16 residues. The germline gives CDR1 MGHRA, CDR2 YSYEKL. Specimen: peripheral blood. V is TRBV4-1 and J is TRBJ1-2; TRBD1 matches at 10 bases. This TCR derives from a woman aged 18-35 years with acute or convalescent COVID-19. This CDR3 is CASSLGQGRDLSGYTF. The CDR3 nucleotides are TGCGCCAGCAGCTTGGGACAGGGGAGGGATTTGAGCGGCTACACCTTC.